A selection of T cell receptor beta chains follows, all from one sample in a study of neurological immune-mediated disorders. TCRdb re-derived calls from the 5' RACE reads in MiXCR, one entry per CDR3 protein. Of about 40,000 distinct CDR3 sequences listed, roughly 14% are singletons. Sequenced input: CD4+ T cells from blood. These receptors originate from a woman aged 60-75 years with HTLV-1-associated myelopathy (HAM/TSP). CDR3s include the opening cysteine and the closing phenylalanine or tryptophan. Each record gives: V gene, J gene, D gene, clone size, CDR3 DNA, CDR3 protein. The D gene is left open where the match is weak. Clone size is shown for a subset of rows, as once, few, many or a class of expanded clone.

V gene: TRBV6-2/TRBV6-3; J gene: TRBJ2-1; D gene: .; clone size: many; CDR3 DNA: TGTGCCAGCACCCAGCTTTTCGGGGGATTAATAGCGAATGAGCAGTTCTTC; CDR3 protein: CASTQLFGGLIANEQFF
V gene: TRBV20-1; J gene: TRBJ1-1; D gene: .; clone size: .; CDR3 DNA: TGCAGTGCCGTGCGGACAGCCATGGCTACTGAAGCTTTCTTT; CDR3 protein: CSAVRTAMATEAFF
V gene: TRBV29-1; J gene: TRBJ1-2; D gene: .; clone size: many; CDR3 DNA: TGCAGCGTTGAACTGCGACCTTCACTTTTCTATGGCTACACCTTC; CDR3 protein: CSVELRPSLFYGYTF
V gene: TRBV5-1; J gene: TRBJ1-1; D gene: .; clone size: many; CDR3 DNA: TGCGCCAGCAGCAACCACAGGGATACTGAAGCTTTCTTT; CDR3 protein: CASSNHRDTEAFF
V gene: TRBV6-5; J gene: TRBJ2-6; D gene: .; clone size: many; CDR3 DNA: TGTGCCAGCAGCCGAGGACAGTCTGGGGCCAACGTCCTGACTTTC; CDR3 protein: CASSRGQSGANVLTF
V gene: TRBV4-1; J gene: TRBJ1-4; D gene: .; clone size: many; CDR3 DNA: TGCGCCAGCAGCCAAGCCTGGGGGGAAACTAATGAAAAACTGTTTTTT; CDR3 protein: CASSQAWGETNEKLFF
V gene: TRBV5-1; J gene: TRBJ2-1; D gene: TRBD2; clone size: many; CDR3 DNA: TGCGCCAGCAGCTTGACCAGCGGGGGGAATGAGCAGTTCTTC; CDR3 protein: CASSLTSGGNEQFF
V gene: TRBV12-3/TRBV12-4; J gene: TRBJ1-1; D gene: .; clone size: many; CDR3 DNA: TGTGCCAGCAGTTTATTGGCGGGCACTGAAGCTTTCTTT; CDR3 protein: CASSLLAGTEAFF
V gene: TRBV7-9; J gene: TRBJ1-2; D gene: TRBD1; clone size: .; CDR3 DNA: TGTGCCAGCAGCCTTAGGGGACAGCACTACACCTTC; CDR3 protein: CASSLRGQHYTF
V gene: TRBV27; J gene: TRBJ2-7; D gene: TRBD2; clone size: many; CDR3 DNA: TGTGCCAGCAGTTTAAGGAGTAGCGGGGGGGCAGGCAACGAGCAGTACTTC; CDR3 protein: CASSLRSSGGAGNEQYF
V gene: TRBV27; J gene: TRBJ2-2; D gene: .; clone size: .; CDR3 DNA: TGTGCCAGCAGTCTCTCCCGGAGCACCGGGGAGCTTTTTTTT; CDR3 protein: CASSLSRSTGELFF
V gene: TRBV20-1; J gene: TRBJ1-1; D gene: TRBD1; clone size: .; CDR3 DNA: TGCAGTGCTAGAGATAGGGGGCGGACTGAAGCTTTCTTT; CDR3 protein: CSARDRGRTEAFF
V gene: TRBV12-3/TRBV12-4; J gene: TRBJ2-3; D gene: .; clone size: many; CDR3 DNA: TGTGCCAGCAGTTTAGGGGCCGCCCGGGGCACAGATACGCAGTATTTT; CDR3 protein: CASSLGAARGTDTQYF
V gene: TRBV20-1; J gene: TRBJ1-2; D gene: .; clone size: .; CDR3 DNA: TGCAGTGCCCAACCGTGTGGCTATGGCTACACCTTC; CDR3 protein: CSAQPCGYGYTF
V gene: TRBV25-1; J gene: TRBJ2-5; D gene: TRBD1; clone size: many; CDR3 DNA: TGTGCCAGCGGGTCGGTCCGGACAGGGGAAGAGACCCAGTACTTC; CDR3 protein: CASGSVRTGEETQYF
V gene: TRBV7-9; J gene: TRBJ2-3; D gene: .; clone size: many; CDR3 DNA: TGTGCCAGCAGCTTATCCCCGGGCAGCACAGATACGCAGTATTTT; CDR3 protein: CASSLSPGSTDTQYF
V gene: TRBV20-1; J gene: TRBJ1-5; D gene: .; clone size: many; CDR3 DNA: TGCAGTGCTAGCCCCGGGGGCGGTCAGCCCCAGCATTTT; CDR3 protein: CSASPGGGQPQHF
V gene: TRBV15; J gene: TRBJ2-7; D gene: .; clone size: many; CDR3 DNA: TGTGCCACCAGCAGAGAGCGACCCTACGAGCAGTACTTC; CDR3 protein: CATSRERPYEQYF
V gene: TRBV10-3; J gene: TRBJ2-7; D gene: .; clone size: .; CDR3 DNA: TGTGCCATCAGTTCCGTACAGGGTTCCCACGAGCAGTACTTC; CDR3 protein: CAISSVQGSHEQYF
V gene: TRBV18; J gene: TRBJ1-2; D gene: .; clone size: many; CDR3 DNA: TGTGCCAGCTCACCACCGCAGGTTCCCTATGGCTACACCTTC; CDR3 protein: CASSPPQVPYGYTF
V gene: TRBV7-2; J gene: TRBJ2-2; D gene: TRBD2; clone size: many; CDR3 DNA: TGTGCCAGCAGCTTAGATTGGCGGGGGGCGGCCACCGGGGAGCTGTTTTTT; CDR3 protein: CASSLDWRGAATGELFF
V gene: TRBV7-2; J gene: TRBJ2-3; D gene: .; clone size: many; CDR3 DNA: TGTGCCAGCAGCTTAGTTCATTCAGCGGCGGATACGCAGTATTTT; CDR3 protein: CASSLVHSAADTQYF
V gene: TRBV20-1; J gene: TRBJ1-2; D gene: .; clone size: many; CDR3 DNA: TGCAGTGCTAGTATTTCCAGGGTTGGCTACACCTTC; CDR3 protein: CSASISRVGYTF
V gene: TRBV24-1; J gene: TRBJ1-2; D gene: TRBD1; clone size: many; CDR3 DNA: TGTGCCACCAGTGATCCAGGGGGTGGCTACACCTTC; CDR3 protein: CATSDPGGGYTF
V gene: TRBV7-9; J gene: TRBJ2-7; D gene: TRBD1; clone size: many; CDR3 DNA: TGTGCCAGCAGCTCCTGGGACAGGGAGAACTACGAGCAGTACTTC; CDR3 protein: CASSSWDRENYEQYF
V gene: TRBV5-1; J gene: TRBJ1-1; D gene: TRBD1; clone size: many; CDR3 DNA: TGCGCCAGCAGCTTGGGCAGGGGGGAACACACTGAAGCTTTCTTT; CDR3 protein: CASSLGRGEHTEAFF